This TCR beta chain was sequenced during a study of human T cells and chemical hapten exposure. The wider study: The study lasted approximately 25 weeks, and patients were dosed weekly with diphenylcyclopropenone on the scalp throughout.

This clonotype was seen a handful of times. Specified time point: patch test 2, 6 weeks after DPC sensitization. Treatment reported: therapeutic diphenylcyclopropenone sensitization with weekly scalp DPC. Patches went on only after blood had been drawn each time. The study used a library that attached unique molecular identifiers to individual cDNA molecules. TCRdb used MiXCR to reprocess the RACE reads, holding one entry per CDR3 protein. The sample consists of 330,000 or so distinct CDR3 sequences, around 6% of them appearing once. This CDR3 contains 14 residues. V trimming: 3 bases; J trimming: 4 bases; junction bases outside the gene matches: 4. Per germline, CDR1 SGHTA and CDR2 FQGNSA.

This TCR was sampled from a woman between 18 and 29 years old with alopecia areata. Some clones in this sample may be carry-over from other donors' samples. Source: whole blood, taken in connection with sensitization to the hapten diphenylcyclopropenone (DPC). The chain employs TRBV7-2 and TRBJ2-5; 8 bases agree with TRBD2. The CDR3 DNA is TGTGCCAGCAGCTTGACTAGCGTTCCAGAGACCCAGTACTTC. Its protein product is CASSLTSVPETQYF. Variable domain in full (rest from reference TRBV7-2 and TRBJ2-5): GAGVSQSPSNKVTEKGKDVELRCDPISGHTALYWYRQSLGQGLEFLIYFQGNSAPDKSGLPSDRFSAERTGGSVSTLTIQRTQQEDSAVYLCASSLTSVPETQYFGPGTRLLVL.